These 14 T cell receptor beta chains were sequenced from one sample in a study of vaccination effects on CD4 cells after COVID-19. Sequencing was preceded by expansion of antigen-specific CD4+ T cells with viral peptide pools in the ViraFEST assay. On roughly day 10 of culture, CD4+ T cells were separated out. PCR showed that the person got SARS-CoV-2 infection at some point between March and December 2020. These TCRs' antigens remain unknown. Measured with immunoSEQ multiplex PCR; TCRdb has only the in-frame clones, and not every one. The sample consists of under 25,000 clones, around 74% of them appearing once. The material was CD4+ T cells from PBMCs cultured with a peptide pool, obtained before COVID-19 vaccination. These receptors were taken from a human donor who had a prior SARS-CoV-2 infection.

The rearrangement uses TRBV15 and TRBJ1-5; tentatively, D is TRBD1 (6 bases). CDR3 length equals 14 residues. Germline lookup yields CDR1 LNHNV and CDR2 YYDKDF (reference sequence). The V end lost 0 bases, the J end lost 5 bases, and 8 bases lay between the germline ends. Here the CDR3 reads CATSRETGYQPQHF. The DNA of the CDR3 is TGTGCCACCAGCAGAGAAACAGGGTATCAGCCCCAGCATTTT.

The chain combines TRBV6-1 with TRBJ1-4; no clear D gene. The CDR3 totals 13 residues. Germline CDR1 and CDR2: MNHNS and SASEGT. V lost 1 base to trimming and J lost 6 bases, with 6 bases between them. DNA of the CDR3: TGTGCCAGCAGTGAAGAGTCGGATGAAAAACTGTTTTTT. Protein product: CASSEESDEKLFF.

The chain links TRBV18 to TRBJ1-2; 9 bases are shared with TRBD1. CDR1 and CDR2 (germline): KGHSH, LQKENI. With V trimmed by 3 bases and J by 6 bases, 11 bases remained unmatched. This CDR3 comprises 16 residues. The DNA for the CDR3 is TGTGCCAGCTCACCGGGTACGGGACAGGGACGGGATGGCTACACCTTC. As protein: CASSPGTGQGRDGYTF.

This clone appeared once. CDR3 residues: CATSWGQGGSYTQYF. The CDR3, as DNA: TGTGCCACCAGCTGGGGACAGGGGGGCTCCTATACGCAGTATTTT. The chain uses TRBV24-1 and TRBJ2-3, with 11 bases identical to TRBD1. In germline, CDR1 is KGHDR, CDR2 SFDVKD. The CDR3 runs to 15 residues. V lost 7 bases, J lost 7 bases, and 9 bases stayed unmatched.

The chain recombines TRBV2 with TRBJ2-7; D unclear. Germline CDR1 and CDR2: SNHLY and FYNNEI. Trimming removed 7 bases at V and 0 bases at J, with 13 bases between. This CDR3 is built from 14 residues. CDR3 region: CASIRNTNSYEQYF. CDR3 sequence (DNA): TGTGCCAGCATAAGGAACACTAACTCCTACGAGCAGTACTTC.

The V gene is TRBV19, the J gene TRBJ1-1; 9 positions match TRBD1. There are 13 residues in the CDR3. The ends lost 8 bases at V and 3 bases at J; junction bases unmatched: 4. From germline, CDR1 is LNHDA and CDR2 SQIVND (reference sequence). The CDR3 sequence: CASSRDRDTEAFF. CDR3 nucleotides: TGTGCCAGTTCCCGGGACAGGGACACTGAAGCTTTCTTT.

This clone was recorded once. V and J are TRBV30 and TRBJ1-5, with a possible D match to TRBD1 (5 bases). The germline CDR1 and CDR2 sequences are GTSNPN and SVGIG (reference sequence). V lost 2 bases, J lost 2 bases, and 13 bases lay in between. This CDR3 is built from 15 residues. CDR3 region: CAWSRTQAGNQPQHF. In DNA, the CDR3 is TGTGCCTGGAGTAGGACACAGGCTGGCAATCAGCCCCAGCATTTT.

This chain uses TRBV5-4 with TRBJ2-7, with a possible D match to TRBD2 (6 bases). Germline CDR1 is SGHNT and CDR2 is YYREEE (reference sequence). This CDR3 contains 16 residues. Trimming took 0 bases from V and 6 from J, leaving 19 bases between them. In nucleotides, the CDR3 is TGTGCCAGCAGCTTGGCCTTCGGACCCGGGCGGGGCGAGCAGTACTTC. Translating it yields CASSLAFGPGRGEQYF.

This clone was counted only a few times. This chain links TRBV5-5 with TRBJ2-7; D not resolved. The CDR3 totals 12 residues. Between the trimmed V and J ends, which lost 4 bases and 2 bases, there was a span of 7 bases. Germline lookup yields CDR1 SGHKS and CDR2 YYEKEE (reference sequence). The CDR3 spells CASSKIAYEQYF. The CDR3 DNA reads TGTGCCAGCAGCAAGATCGCCTACGAGCAGTACTTC. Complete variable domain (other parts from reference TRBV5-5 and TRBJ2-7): DAGVTQSPTHLIKTRGQQVTLRCSPISGHKSVSWYQQVLGQGPQFIFQYYEKEERGRGNFPDRFSARQFPNYSSELNVNALLLGDSALYLCASSKIAYEQYFGPGTRLTVT.

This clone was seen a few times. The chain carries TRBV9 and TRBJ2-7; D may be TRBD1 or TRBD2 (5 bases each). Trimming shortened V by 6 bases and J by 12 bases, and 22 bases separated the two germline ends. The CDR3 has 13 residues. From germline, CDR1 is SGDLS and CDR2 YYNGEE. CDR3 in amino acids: CASTKMGLGSPYF. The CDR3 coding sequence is TGTGCCAGCACCAAGATGGGGCTGGGGAGCCCGTACTTC.

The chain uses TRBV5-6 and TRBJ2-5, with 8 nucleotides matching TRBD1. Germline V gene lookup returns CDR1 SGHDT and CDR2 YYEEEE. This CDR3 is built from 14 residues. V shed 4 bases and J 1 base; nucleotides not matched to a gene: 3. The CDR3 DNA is TGTGCCAGCAGCCCACAGGGGGTCCAAGAGACCCAGTACTTC. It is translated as CASSPQGVQETQYF.

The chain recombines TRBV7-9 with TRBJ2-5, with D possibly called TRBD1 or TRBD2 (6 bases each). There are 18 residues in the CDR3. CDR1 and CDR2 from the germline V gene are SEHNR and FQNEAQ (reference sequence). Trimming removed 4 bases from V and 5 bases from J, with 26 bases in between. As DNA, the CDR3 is TGTGCCAGCAGCTCACCTGATCAGGGGTGGGGGGCAAGGGAGACCCAGTACTTC. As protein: CASSSPDQGWGARETQYF.

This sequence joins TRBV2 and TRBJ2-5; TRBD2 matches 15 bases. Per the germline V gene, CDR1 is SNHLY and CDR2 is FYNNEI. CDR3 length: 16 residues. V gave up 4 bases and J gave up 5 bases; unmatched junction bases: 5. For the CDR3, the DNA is TGTGCCAGCAGTGGGACTAGCGGGGGGGCCGGCGAGACCCAGTACTTC. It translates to CASSGTSGGAGETQYF.

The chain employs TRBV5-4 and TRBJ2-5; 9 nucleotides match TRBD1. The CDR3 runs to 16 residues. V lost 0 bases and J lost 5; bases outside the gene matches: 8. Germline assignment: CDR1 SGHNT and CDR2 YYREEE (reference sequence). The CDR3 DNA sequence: TGTGCCAGCAGCTTGGCGGGCCTCGGACAGGGGGAGACCCAGTACTTC. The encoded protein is CASSLAGLGQGETQYF.